These T cell receptor beta chains were read from a single sample in a study of cytomegalovirus exposure and HLA in healthy donors. Produced via immunoSEQ multiplex PCR; TCRdb's table is partial and in-frame only. The profile shows 170,000 or so clones, roughly 80% of them singletons. The material sequenced was PBMCs. These receptors originate from a woman between 45 and 60 years old in good health and CMV-seronegative. The CDR3 runs from the conserved cysteine through the conserved F or W. D genes are given only for firm matches. Not every row has a clone size; where given, it reads once, few, many or a size class.

D: TRBD1; J: TRBJ1-2; V: TRBV27; size: -; DNA: TGTGCCAGCAGCTTACAGGGGGCAGGAGGCTACACCTTC; CDR3: CASSLQGAGGYTF
D: -; J: TRBJ1-4; V: TRBV25-1; size: -; DNA: TGTGCCAGCAGTGAATTGTGCGGTTTCGTGGAAACTAATGAAAAACTGTTTTTT; CDR3: CASSELCGFVETNEKLFF
D: -; J: TRBJ1-2; V: TRBV10-3; size: once; DNA: TGTGCCATCAGTGAGTCGAGAGGGATTCCTAACTATGGCTACACCTTC; CDR3: CAISESRGIPNYGYTF
D: -; J: TRBJ1-5; V: TRBV2; size: -; DNA: TGTGCCAGCAGTGTAGACTGGGACTATCAGCCCCAGCATTTT; CDR3: CASSVDWDYQPQHF
D: -; J: TRBJ2-7; V: TRBV5-8; size: -; DNA: TGTGCCAGCGACTACAGACGGACCGGGGTTTTCTACGAGCAGTACTTC; CDR3: CASDYRRTGVFYEQYF
D: TRBD1; J: TRBJ2-1; V: TRBV10-3; size: -; DNA: TGTGCCATCAGCAGACAGGGCTACAATGAGCAGTTCTTC; CDR3: CAISRQGYNEQFF
D: -; J: TRBJ2-3; V: TRBV7-2; size: -; DNA: TGTGCCAGCAGCTTATACGGAGATACGCAGTATTTT; CDR3: CASSLYGDTQYF
D: TRBD2; J: TRBJ2-7; V: TRBV11-2; size: -; DNA: TGTGCCAGCAGCTTCCTACTTCAACCGGGACTACAATCCTACGAGCAGTACTTC; CDR3: CASSFLLQPGLQSYEQYF
D: -; J: TRBJ2-2; V: TRBV2; size: -; DNA: TGTGCCAGCAGTGTGGCAGGGTACACCGGGGAGCTGTTTTTT; CDR3: CASSVAGYTGELFF
D: -; J: TRBJ2-7; V: TRBV4-1; size: -; DNA: TGCGCCAGCAGCCAAGCTTTTCAGATTTATTACGAGCAGTACTTC; CDR3: CASSQAFQIYYEQYF
D: -; J: TRBJ2-3; V: TRBV7-7; size: -; DNA: TGTGCTAGCAGCCCAGGAGGCTCGGATACGCAGTATTTT; CDR3: CASSPGGSDTQYF
D: -; J: TRBJ1-1; V: TRBV6-1; size: -; DNA: TGTGCCAGCAGTGTCTCCCTCCCGAACACTGAAGCTTTCTTT; CDR3: CASSVSLPNTEAFF
D: -; J: TRBJ1-1; V: TRBV19; size: -; DNA: TGTGCCAGTAGTAACACCCACAGGGCCGCCGGCACTGAAGCTTTCTTT; CDR3: CASSNTHRAAGTEAFF
D: -; J: TRBJ1-4; V: TRBV28; size: -; DNA: TGTGCCAGCAGTTCCCCGGCTGGGGGCCCTGAAAAACTGTTTTTT; CDR3: CASSSPAGGPEKLFF
D: -; J: TRBJ2-3; V: TRBV2; size: -; DNA: TGTGCCAGCAGCCGGAGCACAGATACGCAGTATTTT; CDR3: CASSRSTDTQYF
D: -; J: TRBJ2-7; V: TRBV18; size: -; DNA: TGTGCCAGCTCACCAGGCAGGGGCCCCCTATATGAGCAGTACTTC; CDR3: CASSPGRGPLYEQYF
D: TRBD2; J: TRBJ2-5; V: TRBV6-1; size: -; DNA: TGTGCCAGCAGTGCCCTAGCGGGATCGAGAAGTGGACAAGAGACCCAGTACTTC; CDR3: CASSALAGSRSGQETQYF
D: -; J: TRBJ2-7; V: TRBV6-5; size: -; DNA: TGTGCCAGCAGGCATGCAGGATACGAGCAGTACTTC; CDR3: CASRHAGYEQYF
D: -; J: TRBJ1-2; V: TRBV7-8; size: -; DNA: TGTGCCAGCAGCAAAGGAGATGGCTACACCTTC; CDR3: CASSKGDGYTF
D: -; J: TRBJ2-3; V: TRBV11-2; size: -; DNA: TGTGCCAGCAGCTTAGAAGCAGGGCGTAAAGATACGCAGTATTTT; CDR3: CASSLEAGRKDTQYF
D: -; J: TRBJ1-2; V: TRBV4-3; size: -; DNA: TGCGCCAGCAGCCAAGATTCGGTTGGGGGAGGGCTCTATGGCTACACCTTC; CDR3: CASSQDSVGGGLYGYTF
D: -; J: TRBJ2-3; V: TRBV28; size: -; DNA: TGTGCCAGCAGACAGGGACTAGGGGGCTACACAGATACGCAGTATTTT; CDR3: CASRQGLGGYTDTQYF
D: TRBD2; J: TRBJ2-6; V: TRBV29-1; size: -; DNA: TGCAGCGTTAGAGTGGCGGGGGACTCTGGGGCCAACGTCCTGACTTTC; CDR3: CSVRVAGDSGANVLTF
D: TRBD1; J: TRBJ1-2; V: TRBV18; size: -; DNA: TGTGCCAGCTCACCACCGGGGGACAGGTCGGATGGCTACACCTTC; CDR3: CASSPPGDRSDGYTF
D: -; J: TRBJ2-7; V: TRBV5-1; size: -; DNA: TGCGCCAGCAGCTTGGACAGATACGAGCAGTACTTC; CDR3: CASSLDRYEQYF
D: -; J: TRBJ2-7; V: TRBV27; size: -; DNA: TGTGCCAGCAGTTCCAAGTCCGGGACCTACGAGCAGTACTTC; CDR3: CASSSKSGTYEQYF
D: TRBD2; J: TRBJ2-2; V: TRBV15; size: once; DNA: TGTGCCACCAGCAGAGACCCCTCGCGGGGGAGCGGGGAGCTGTTTTTT; CDR3: CATSRDPSRGSGELFF
D: -; J: TRBJ1-5; V: TRBV5-1; size: -; DNA: TGCGCCAGCAGCTTGGTGCCAGGGGAAAATCAGCCCCAGCATTTT; CDR3: CASSLVPGENQPQHF
D: -; J: TRBJ2-2; V: TRBV18; size: -; DNA: TGTGCCAGCTCACCAGAGGGACTCCACGCGAACACCGGGGAGCTGTTTTTT; CDR3: CASSPEGLHANTGELFF
D: -; J: TRBJ2-7; V: TRBV7-9; size: -; DNA: TGTGCCAGCAGCCAAGGTACAGGGTGGTCCTACGAGCAGTACTTC; CDR3: CASSQGTGWSYEQYF
D: TRBD2; J: TRBJ2-3; V: TRBV29-1; size: -; DNA: TGCAGCGTTGACTCCGGCGGGAGCTGGCTAGATACGCAGTATTTT; CDR3: CSVDSGGSWLDTQYF
D: TRBD1; J: TRBJ2-7; V: TRBV19; size: -; DNA: TGTGCCAGTAGTAACCTCCCGGGACAGGGTGATTTAGCGCCATACGAGCAGTACTTC; CDR3: CASSNLPGQGDLAPYEQYF
D: -; J: TRBJ1-4; V: TRBV5-1; size: few; DNA: TGCGCCAGCAGCTTTGAGACAGACACAACTAATGAAAAACTGTTTTTT; CDR3: CASSFETDTTNEKLFF
D: TRBD2; J: TRBJ2-1; V: TRBV7-3; size: -; DNA: TGTGCCAGCAGCTTACTAGCGGGAGCTCAGTTCAATGAGCAGTTCTTC; CDR3: CASSLLAGAQFNEQFF
D: TRBD1; J: TRBJ2-1; V: TRBV5-6; size: once; DNA: TGTGCCAGCAGGCGGGGACAGGGGGTCTACAATGAGCAGTTCTTC; CDR3: CASRRGQGVYNEQFF
D: TRBD1; J: TRBJ1-5; V: TRBV5-1; size: -; DNA: TGCGCCAGCAGCCCGGGACAGGGTGGGGGCAATCAGCCCCAGCATTTT; CDR3: CASSPGQGGGNQPQHF
D: -; J: TRBJ2-7; V: TRBV9; size: -; DNA: TGTGCCAGCAGCGTAGGGTTAGGCAGGGGCTACGAGCAGTACTTC; CDR3: CASSVGLGRGYEQYF
D: -; J: TRBJ2-3; V: TRBV29-1; size: -; DNA: TGCAGCGTTGGACGACAGGACCCAGATACGCAGTATTTT; CDR3: CSVGRQDPDTQYF
D: -; J: TRBJ1-3; V: TRBV7-8; size: -; DNA: TGTGCCAGCAGTCCTCAGAGGCCTGACTCTGGAAACACCATATATTTT; CDR3: CASSPQRPDSGNTIYF
D: TRBD2; J: TRBJ2-5; V: TRBV6-5; size: -; DNA: TGTGCCAGCAGTTACTCGCCCCCTAGCGGGGGGGGGACCCAGTACTTC; CDR3: CASSYSPPSGGGTQYF
D: TRBD1; J: TRBJ1-1; V: TRBV10-3; size: -; DNA: TGTGCCATCAGTGAGTTCCGGGACAGGGGATATAACACTGAAGCTTTCTTT; CDR3: CAISEFRDRGYNTEAFF
D: -; J: TRBJ2-6; V: TRBV15; size: -; DNA: TGTGCCACCAGTGGGACACCTGGGGCCAACGTCCTGACTTTC; CDR3: CATSGTPGANVLTF
D: -; J: TRBJ2-7; V: TRBV6-5; size: -; DNA: TGTGCCAGCAGTTACGATAGGTCTCCCCCTAGGGAGCAGTACTTC; CDR3: CASSYDRSPPREQYF
D: TRBD2; J: TRBJ2-7; V: TRBV6-5; size: -; DNA: TGTGCCAGCAGTTACTCGGGACTAGGTAATTACGAGCAGTACTTC; CDR3: CASSYSGLGNYEQYF
D: -; J: TRBJ1-4; V: TRBV5-8; size: -; DNA: TGTGCCAGCAGCCGACCGTTGGCAGGGGAGGAAAAACTGTTTTTT; CDR3: CASSRPLAGEEKLFF
D: -; J: TRBJ1-1; V: TRBV28; size: once; DNA: TGTGCCAGCAGGCCGAGCGGGGGCGCCAGGGAAGCTTTCTTT; CDR3: CASRPSGGAREAFF
D: TRBD2; J: TRBJ2-1; V: TRBV7-2; size: -; DNA: TGTGCCAGCAGCGCCGGGACTAGCGGGGGGGATAGCTCCTACAATGAGCAGTTCTTC; CDR3: CASSAGTSGGDSSYNEQFF
D: -; J: TRBJ2-1; V: TRBV11-2; size: -; DNA: TGTGCCAGCAGCTTAGAGTATGTGCAGTTCTTC; CDR3: CASSLEYVQFF
D: -; J: TRBJ1-5; V: TRBV28; size: -; DNA: TGTGCCAGCAGTCCTTCGGACTTGTTTCTTCTACGTCAGCCCCAGCATTTT; CDR3: CASSPSDLFLLRQPQHF
D: TRBD2; J: TRBJ2-7; V: TRBV14; size: -; DNA: TGTGCCAGCAGCCTCAGGACTAGCGGGAGTTACGAGCAGTACTTC; CDR3: CASSLRTSGSYEQYF
D: -; J: TRBJ2-7; V: TRBV5-1; size: -; DNA: TGCGCCAGCAGTAGGGGTTTTCCCAACTCAAACTACGAGCAGTACTTC; CDR3: CASSRGFPNSNYEQYF
D: -; J: TRBJ1-2; V: TRBV28; size: -; DNA: TGTGCCAGCAGTTCCTCGGGAGGGGGTTCCTTAGTCTATGGCTACACCTTC; CDR3: CASSSSGGGSLVYGYTF
D: TRBD1; J: TRBJ2-3; V: TRBV28; size: -; DNA: TGTGCCAGCAGACAGGGACAGGGGGAGACAGATACGCAGTATTTT; CDR3: CASRQGQGETDTQYF
D: TRBD1; J: TRBJ2-5; V: TRBV20-1; size: few; DNA: TGCAGTGCTACACACCGGGACAGGGCGGACTTC; CDR3: CSATHRDRADF
D: TRBD1; J: TRBJ2-5; V: TRBV29-1; size: -; DNA: TGCAGCGTTGTGGGACAGGGTGGGACCCAGTACTTC; CDR3: CSVVGQGGTQYF
D: TRBD1; J: TRBJ1-4; V: TRBV11-2; size: -; DNA: TGTGCCAGCAGCAAGAACAGGGGTCCGTATGAAAAACTGTTTTTT; CDR3: CASSKNRGPYEKLFF
D: TRBD1; J: TRBJ1-1; V: TRBV7-3; size: once; DNA: TGTGCCAGCAGCTTTACAGGGGGCACTGAAGCTTTCTTT; CDR3: CASSFTGGTEAFF
D: TRBD2; J: TRBJ2-7; V: TRBV10-3; size: -; DNA: TGTGCCATCAGTGCCTCTAGCGGGGGGGCCTACGAGCAGTACTTC; CDR3: CAISASSGGAYEQYF
D: TRBD1; J: TRBJ2-3; V: TRBV5-4; size: -; DNA: TGTGCCAGCCTCCGGGACAGGGACACAGATACGCAGTATTTT; CDR3: CASLRDRDTDTQYF